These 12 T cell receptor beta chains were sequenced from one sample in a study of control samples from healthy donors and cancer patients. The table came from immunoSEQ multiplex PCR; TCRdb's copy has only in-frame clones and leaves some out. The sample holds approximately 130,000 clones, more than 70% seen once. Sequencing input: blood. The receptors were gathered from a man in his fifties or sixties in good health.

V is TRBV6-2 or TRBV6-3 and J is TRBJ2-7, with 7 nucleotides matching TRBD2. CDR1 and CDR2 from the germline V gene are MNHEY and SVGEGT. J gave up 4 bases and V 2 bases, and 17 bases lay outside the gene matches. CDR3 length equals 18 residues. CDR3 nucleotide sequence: TGTGCCAGCAGTTACCCAGTCCCTCTCACCGGGACTACTTACGAGCAGTACTTC. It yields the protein CASSYPVPLTGTTYEQYF.

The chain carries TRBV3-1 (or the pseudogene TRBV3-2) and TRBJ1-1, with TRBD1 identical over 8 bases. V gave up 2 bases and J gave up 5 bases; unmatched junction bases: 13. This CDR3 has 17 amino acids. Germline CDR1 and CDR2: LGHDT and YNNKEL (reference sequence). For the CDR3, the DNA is TGTGCCAGCAGCCAATGGACAGGGTCAGATGTTTGGACTGAAGCTTTCTTT. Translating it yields CASSQWTGSDVWTEAFF.

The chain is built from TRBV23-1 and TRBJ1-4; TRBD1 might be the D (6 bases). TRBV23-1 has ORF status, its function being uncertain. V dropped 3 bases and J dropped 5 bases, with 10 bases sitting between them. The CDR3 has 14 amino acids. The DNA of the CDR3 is TGCGCCAGCAGTCAGGGGGGGCGGAATGAAAAACTGTTTTTT. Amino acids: CASSQGGRNEKLFF.

CDR3 coding DNA: TGCAGCGGCCTCGTAGGGATAGCGGGCTCCTACAATGAGCAGTTCTTC. As protein: CSGLVGIAGSYNEQFF. J is TRBJ2-1 and V is TRBV29-1; 7 nucleotides match TRBD2. V was clipped by 7 bases and J by 0 bases; unmatched bases: 12. The CDR3 contains 16 residues. Germline V gives CDR1 SQVTM, CDR2 ANQGSEA.

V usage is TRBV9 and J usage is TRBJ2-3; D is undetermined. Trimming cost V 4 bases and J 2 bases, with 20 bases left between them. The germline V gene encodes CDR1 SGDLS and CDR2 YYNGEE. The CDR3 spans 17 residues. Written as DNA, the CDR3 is TGTGCCAGCAGCACGCGCGAAGGGCTTTATCCCACAGATACGCAGTATTTT. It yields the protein CASSTREGLYPTDTQYF. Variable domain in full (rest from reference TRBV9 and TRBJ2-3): DSGVTQTPKHLITATGQRVTLRCSPRSGDLSVYWYQQSLDQGLQFLIQYYNGEERAKGNILERFSAQQFPDLHSELNLSSLELGDSALYFCASSTREGLYPTDTQYFGPGTRLTVL.

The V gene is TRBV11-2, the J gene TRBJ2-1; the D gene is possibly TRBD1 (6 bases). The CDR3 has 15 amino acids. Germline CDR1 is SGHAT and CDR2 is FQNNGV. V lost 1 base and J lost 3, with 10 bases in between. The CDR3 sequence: CASSLAAGVYNEQFF. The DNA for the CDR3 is TGTGCCAGCAGCTTAGCTGCAGGGGTCTACAATGAGCAGTTCTTC. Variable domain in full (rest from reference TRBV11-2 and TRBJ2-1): EAGVAQSPRYKIIEKRQSVAFWCNPISGHATLYWYQQILGQGPKLLIQFQNNGVVDDSQLPKDRFSAERLKGVDSTLKIQPAKLEDSAVYLCASSLAAGVYNEQFFGPGTRLTVL.

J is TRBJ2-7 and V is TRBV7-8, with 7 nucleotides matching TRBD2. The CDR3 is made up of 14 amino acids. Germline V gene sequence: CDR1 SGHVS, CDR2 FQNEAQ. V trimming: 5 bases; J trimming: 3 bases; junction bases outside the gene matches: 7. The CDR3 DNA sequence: TGTGCCAGCAGCCCGCGGGGGTCCCTCTACGAGCAGTACTTC. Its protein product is CASSPRGSLYEQYF.

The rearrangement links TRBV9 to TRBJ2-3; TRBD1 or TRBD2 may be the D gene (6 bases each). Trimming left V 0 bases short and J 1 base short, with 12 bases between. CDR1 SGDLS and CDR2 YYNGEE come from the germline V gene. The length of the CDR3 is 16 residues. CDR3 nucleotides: TGTGCCAGCAGCGTAGGGGTGGGGGGCGGCACAGATACGCAGTATTTT. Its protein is CASSVGVGGGTDTQYF.

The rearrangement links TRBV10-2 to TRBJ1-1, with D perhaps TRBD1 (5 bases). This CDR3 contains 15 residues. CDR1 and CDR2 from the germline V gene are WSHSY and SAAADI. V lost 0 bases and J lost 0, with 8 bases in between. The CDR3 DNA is TGCGCCAGCAGTGAGTCGAAGGGGATGAACACTGAAGCTTTCTTT. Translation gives CASSESKGMNTEAFF.

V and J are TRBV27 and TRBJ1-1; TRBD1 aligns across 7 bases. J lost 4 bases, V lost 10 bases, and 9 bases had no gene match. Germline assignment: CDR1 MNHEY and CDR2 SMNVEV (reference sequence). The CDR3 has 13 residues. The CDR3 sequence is CATRRDSPTEAFF. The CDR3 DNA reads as TGTGCCACCCGCCGGGACAGTCCCACTGAAGCTTTCTTT.

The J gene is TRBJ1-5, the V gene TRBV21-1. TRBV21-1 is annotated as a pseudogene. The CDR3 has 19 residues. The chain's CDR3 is CASSIPPGTAFPRNQPQHF. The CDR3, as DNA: TGTGCCAGCAGCATCCCCCCCGGGACCGCGTTCCCTCGGAATCAGCCCCAGCATTTT.

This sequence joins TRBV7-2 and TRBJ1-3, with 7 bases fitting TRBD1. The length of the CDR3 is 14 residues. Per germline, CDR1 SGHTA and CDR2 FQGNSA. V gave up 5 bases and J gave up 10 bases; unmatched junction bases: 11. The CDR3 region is CASSPTDRDGTIYF. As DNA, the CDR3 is TGTGCCAGCAGCCCGACTGACAGGGATGGAACCATATATTTT.